These T cell receptor beta chains were read from a single sample in a study of spatial heterogeneity in lung cancer. Each CDR3 protein gets one entry after TCRdb re-called the 5' RACE reads with MiXCR. This sample carries 150 to 200 distinct CDR3 sequences, over 20% of them seen once, and the ten largest clones take 30%. Sequencing used normal lung tissue next to the tumor, obtained at surgery. These receptors all stem from a male donor with early-stage non-small cell lung cancer. Both conserved end residues are trimmed from each CDR3. The D gene is left open where the match is weak.

TRBV20-1	TRBJ2-3	NA	SARVTSSTDTQY
TRBV25-1	TRBJ2-4	TRBD2	ASSEGGLRVNIQY
TRBV28	TRBJ2-7	NA	ASSLGTRVLYEQY
TRBV19	TRBJ2-7	NA	ASSIGQGLREQY
TRBV27	TRBJ1-1	NA	ASSLGTGRAF
TRBV7-9	TRBJ2-1	NA	ASALGGLDEQF
TRBV24-1	TRBJ2-2	NA	ATSDLLATNTGELF
TRBV14	TRBJ2-1	TRBD2	ASSQVAGAYNEQF
TRBV24-1	TRBJ2-1	NA	ATSDWGYNEQF
TRBV4-2	TRBJ1-3	NA	ASSQVGGSEGVLSGNTIY
TRBV7-2	TRBJ2-1	NA	ASSHLFNEQF
TRBV5-1	TRBJ2-5	NA	ASSWRDTQETQY
TRBV12-3/TRBV12-4	TRBJ2-1	NA	ASFGALGADYNEQF
TRBV11-2	TRBJ2-2	NA	ASSNTGTNTGELF
TRBV7-7	TRBJ2-1	TRBD1	ASSLNSGEAGGLYNEQF
TRBV3-1	TRBJ1-5	NA	ASSQDIGLNQPQH
TRBV18	TRBJ2-4	NA	ASSPAEGKNIQY
TRBV7-9	TRBJ2-2	TRBD1	ASSSGQVSSIGELF
TRBV11-1	TRBJ1-6	NA	ASSRGTHTGSPLH
TRBV6-5	TRBJ2-7	NA	ASSYSKGSEQY
TRBV2	TRBJ2-7	TRBD1	ASGLGQGYEQY
TRBV7-8	TRBJ1-5	TRBD1	ASSQGQGFNQPQH
TRBV10-1	TRBJ1-5	NA	ARTSGTPYSNQPQH
TRBV20-1	TRBJ2-5	NA	SARKDGGETQY
TRBV7-9	TRBJ1-2	NA	ALTPQGDYRGYT
TRBV7-9	TRBJ2-1	TRBD2	ASSSRTSGRNMEQF
TRBV11-3	TRBJ2-2	TRBD2	ASSQRGIGGELF
TRBV12-3/TRBV12-4	TRBJ2-1	NA	ASRPGMGEQF
TRBV2	TRBJ1-1	NA	ASVGQAMTEAF
TRBV12-3/TRBV12-4	TRBJ2-3	NA	ASSPPTPLGTDTQY
TRBV7-2	TRBJ2-7	TRBD1	ASSRTGIYEQY
TRBV29-1	TRBJ2-4	NA	SVGVEARIQY
TRBV3-1	TRBJ2-6	NA	ASSLKGANVLT
TRBV29-1	TRBJ1-1	NA	SVEESAGYRGLKTEAF
TRBV2	TRBJ2-5	NA	ASSAQPGSKTQY
TRBV20-1	TRBJ2-7	NA	SARDRQASSYEQY
TRBV13	TRBJ1-1	NA	ASSLTAGTVNTEAF
TRBV20-1	TRBJ2-7	NA	SARDLVGGYEQY
TRBV5-6	TRBJ2-1	TRBD1	ASSAVRDRRQF
TRBV29-1	TRBJ2-5	TRBD2	SVAGLAVRETQY
TRBV5-6	TRBJ2-7	TRBD2	ASSPLSPGLGTYEQY
TRBV20-1	TRBJ1-1	NA	SQRREGRGNTEAF
TRBV11-3	TRBJ2-6	NA	ASSLGTGSSGANVLT
TRBV28	TRBJ2-1	TRBD2	ASSAYHLAGGPGQF
TRBV2	TRBJ1-1	NA	ASLLSNTEAF
TRBV5-6	TRBJ2-1	TRBD2	ASSLWGRTSGGEDEQF